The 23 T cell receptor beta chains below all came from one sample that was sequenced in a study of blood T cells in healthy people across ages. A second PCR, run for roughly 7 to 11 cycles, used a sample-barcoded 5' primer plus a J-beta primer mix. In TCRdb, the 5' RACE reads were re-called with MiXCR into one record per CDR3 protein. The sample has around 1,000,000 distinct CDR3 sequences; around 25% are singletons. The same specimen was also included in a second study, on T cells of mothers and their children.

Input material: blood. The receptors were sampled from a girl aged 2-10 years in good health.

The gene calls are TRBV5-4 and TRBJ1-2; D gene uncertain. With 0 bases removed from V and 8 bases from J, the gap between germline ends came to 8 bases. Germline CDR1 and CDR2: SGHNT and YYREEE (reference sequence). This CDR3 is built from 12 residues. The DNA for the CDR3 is TGTGCCAGCAGCTTGGATGCGGAAGGCTACACCTTC. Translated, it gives CASSLDAEGYTF.

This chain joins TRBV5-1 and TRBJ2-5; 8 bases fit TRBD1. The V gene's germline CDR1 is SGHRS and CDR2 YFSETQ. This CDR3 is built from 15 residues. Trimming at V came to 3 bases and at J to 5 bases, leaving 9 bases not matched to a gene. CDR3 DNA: TGCGCCAGCAGCTGGGGACAGGAAGTGATGGAGACCCAGTACTTC. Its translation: CASSWGQEVMETQYF.

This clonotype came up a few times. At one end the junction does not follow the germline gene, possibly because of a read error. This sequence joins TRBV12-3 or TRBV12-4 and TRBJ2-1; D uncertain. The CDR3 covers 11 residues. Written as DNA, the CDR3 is TGTACCAGCAGTTTAGTAGGGCTACAGTTCTTC. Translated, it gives CTSSLVGLQFF.

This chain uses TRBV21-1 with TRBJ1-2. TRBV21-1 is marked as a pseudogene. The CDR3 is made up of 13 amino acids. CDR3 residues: CASSPMGGDGYTF. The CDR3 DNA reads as TGTGCCAGCAGCCCCATGGGAGGGGATGGCTACACCTTC.

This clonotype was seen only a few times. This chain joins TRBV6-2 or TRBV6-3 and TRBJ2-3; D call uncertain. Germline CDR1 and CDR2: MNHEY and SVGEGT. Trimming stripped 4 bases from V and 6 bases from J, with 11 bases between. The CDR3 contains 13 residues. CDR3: CASSSVLKDTQYF. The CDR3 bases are TGTGCCAGCAGTTCCGTCCTTAAGGATACGCAGTATTTT.

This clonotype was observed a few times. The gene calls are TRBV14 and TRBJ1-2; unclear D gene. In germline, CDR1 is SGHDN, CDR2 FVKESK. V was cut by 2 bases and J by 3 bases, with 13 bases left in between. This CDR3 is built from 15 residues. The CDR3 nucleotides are TGTGCCAGCAGCCAAAACTTCCAATCATACTATGGCTACACCTTC. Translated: CASSQNFQSYYGYTF.

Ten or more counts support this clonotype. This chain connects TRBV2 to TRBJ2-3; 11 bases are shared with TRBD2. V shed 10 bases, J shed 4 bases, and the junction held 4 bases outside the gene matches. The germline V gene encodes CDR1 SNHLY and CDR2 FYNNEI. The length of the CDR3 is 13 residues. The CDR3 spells CAIAGGPADTQYF. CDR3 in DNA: TGTGCCATAGCGGGGGGGCCAGCAGATACGCAGTATTTT. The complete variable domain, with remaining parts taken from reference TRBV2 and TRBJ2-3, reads EPEVTQTPSHQVTQMGQEVILRCVPISNHLYFYWYRQILGQKVEFLVSFYNNEISEKSEIFDDQFSVERPDGSNFTLKIRSTKLEDSAMYFCAIAGGPADTQYFGPGTRLTVL.

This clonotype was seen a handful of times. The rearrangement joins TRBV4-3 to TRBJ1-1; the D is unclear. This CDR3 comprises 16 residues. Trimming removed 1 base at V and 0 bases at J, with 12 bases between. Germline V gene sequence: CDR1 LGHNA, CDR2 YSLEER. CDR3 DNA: TGCGCCAGCAGCCAAGTTCATGGCCCCATGAACACTGAAGCTTTCTTT. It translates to CASSQVHGPMNTEAFF.

CDR3: CASSQTSSTDTQYF. For the CDR3, the DNA is TGTGCCAGCAGTCAGACTTCGAGCACAGATACGCAGTATTTT. V usage is TRBV28 and J usage is TRBJ2-3; D gene ambiguous. Germline V lookup: CDR1 MDHEN, CDR2 SYDVKM. This CDR3 region has 14 residues. Deletions cut 5 bases from V and 0 bases from J, with 9 bases between. Filled out from reference TRBV28 and TRBJ2-3, the complete variable domain reads DVKVTQSSRYLVKRTGEKVFLECVQDMDHENMFWYRQDPGLGLRLIYFSYDVKMKEKGDIPEGYSVSREKKERFSLILESASTNQTSMYLCASSQTSSTDTQYFGPGTRLTVL.

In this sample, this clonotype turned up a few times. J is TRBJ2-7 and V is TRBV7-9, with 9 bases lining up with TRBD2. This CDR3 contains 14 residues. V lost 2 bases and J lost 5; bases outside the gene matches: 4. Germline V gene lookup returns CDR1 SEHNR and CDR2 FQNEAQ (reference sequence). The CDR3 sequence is CASSLTREGDEQYF. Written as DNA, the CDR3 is TGTGCCAGCAGCTTAACGCGGGAGGGGGACGAGCAGTACTTC. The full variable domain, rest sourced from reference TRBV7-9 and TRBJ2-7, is DTGVSQNPRHKITKRGQNVTFRCDPISEHNRLYWYRQTLGQGPEFLTYFQNEAQLEKSRLLSDRFSAERPKGSFSTLEIQRTEQGDSAMYLCASSLTREGDEQYFGPGTRLTVT.

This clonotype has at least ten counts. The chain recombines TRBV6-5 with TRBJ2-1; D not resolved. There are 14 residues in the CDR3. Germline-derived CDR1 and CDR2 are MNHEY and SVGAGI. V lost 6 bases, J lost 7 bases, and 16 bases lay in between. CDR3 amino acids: CASSPRVPWNEQFF. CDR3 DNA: TGTGCCAGCAGCCCACGGGTCCCCTGGAATGAGCAGTTCTTC.

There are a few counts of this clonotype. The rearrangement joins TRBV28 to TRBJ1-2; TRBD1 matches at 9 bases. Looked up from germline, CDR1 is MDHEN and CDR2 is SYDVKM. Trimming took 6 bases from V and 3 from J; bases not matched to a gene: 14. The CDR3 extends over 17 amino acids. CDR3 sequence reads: CASSFRGQGTRDYGYTF. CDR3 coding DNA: TGTGCCAGCAGCTTCCGGGGACAGGGCACTCGCGACTATGGCTACACCTTC.

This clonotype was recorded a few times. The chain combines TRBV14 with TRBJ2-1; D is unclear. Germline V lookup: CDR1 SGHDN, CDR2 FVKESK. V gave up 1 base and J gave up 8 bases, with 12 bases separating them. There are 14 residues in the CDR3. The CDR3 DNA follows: TGTGCCAGCAGCCAAGGTGGGGTCCACGATGAGCAGTTCTTC. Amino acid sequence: CASSQGGVHDEQFF.

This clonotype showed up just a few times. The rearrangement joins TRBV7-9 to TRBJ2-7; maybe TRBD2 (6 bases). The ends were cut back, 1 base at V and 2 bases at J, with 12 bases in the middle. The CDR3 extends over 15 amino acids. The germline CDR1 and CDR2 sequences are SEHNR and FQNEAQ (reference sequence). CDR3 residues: CASSLGAGTPYEQYF. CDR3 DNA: TGTGCCAGCAGCTTAGGAGCGGGCACCCCCTACGAGCAGTACTTC.

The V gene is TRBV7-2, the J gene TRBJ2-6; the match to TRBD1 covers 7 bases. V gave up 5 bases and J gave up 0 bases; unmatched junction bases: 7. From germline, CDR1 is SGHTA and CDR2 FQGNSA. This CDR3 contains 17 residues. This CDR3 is CASSLKPGGSGANVLTF. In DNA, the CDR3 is TGTGCCAGCAGCCTCAAGCCAGGGGGCTCTGGGGCCAACGTCCTGACTTTC.

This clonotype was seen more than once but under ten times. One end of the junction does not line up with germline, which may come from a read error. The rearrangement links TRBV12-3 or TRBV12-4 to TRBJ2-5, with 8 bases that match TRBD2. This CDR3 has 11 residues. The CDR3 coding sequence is TGTGCCAGCAGCCCGGGACTAGTGAGGTTCTTC. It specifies CASSPGLVRFF.

The DNA of the CDR3 is TGTGCCAGCAGCCTAGGACAGGGAGAAAGGTCCGAGCAGTACTTC. Protein product: CASSLGQGERSEQYF. J is TRBJ2-7 and V is TRBV7-9; 8 bases are a match to TRBD1. The CDR3 covers 15 residues. Germline trimming cut 5 bases from V and 6 bases from J; bases unmatched to any gene: 12. The germline V gene encodes CDR1 SEHNR and CDR2 FQNEAQ (reference sequence).

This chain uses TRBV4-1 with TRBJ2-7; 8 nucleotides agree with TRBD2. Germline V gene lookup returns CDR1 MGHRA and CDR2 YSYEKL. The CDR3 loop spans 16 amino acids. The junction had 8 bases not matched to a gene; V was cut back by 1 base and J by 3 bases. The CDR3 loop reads CASSQAAKRESYEQYF. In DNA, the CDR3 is TGCGCCAGCAGCCAAGCGGCCAAGCGGGAGAGCTACGAGCAGTACTTC.

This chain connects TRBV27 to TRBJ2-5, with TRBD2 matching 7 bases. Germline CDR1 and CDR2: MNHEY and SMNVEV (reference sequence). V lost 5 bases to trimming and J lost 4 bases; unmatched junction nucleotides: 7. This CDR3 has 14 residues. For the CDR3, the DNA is TGTGCCAGCAGTCGCCTTGGGGGGGGAGAGACCCAGTACTTC. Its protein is CASSRLGGGETQYF.

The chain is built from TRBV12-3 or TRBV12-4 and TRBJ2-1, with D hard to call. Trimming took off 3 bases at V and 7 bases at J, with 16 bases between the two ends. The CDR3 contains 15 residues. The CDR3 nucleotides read TGTGCCAGCAGTTTGGTACTCGCTTTCTGGAATGAGCAGTTCTTC. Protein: CASSLVLAFWNEQFF.

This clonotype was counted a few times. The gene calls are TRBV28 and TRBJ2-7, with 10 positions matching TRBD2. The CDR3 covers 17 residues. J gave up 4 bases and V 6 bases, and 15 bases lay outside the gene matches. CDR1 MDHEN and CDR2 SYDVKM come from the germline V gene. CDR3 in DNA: TGTGCCAGCAGCTTTACTAGCGGGGAGAAGGCGTTATACGAGCAGTACTTC. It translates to CASSFTSGEKALYEQYF.

The CDR3 DNA follows: TGTGCCAGCCTTCTAGGGACGAACACCGGGGAGCTGTTTTTT. Its translation: CASLLGTNTGELFF. V is TRBV7-9 and J is TRBJ2-2; no reliable D call. V was cut by 8 bases and J by 0 bases, with 10 bases left in between. CDR3 length: 14 amino acids. Germline V gives CDR1 SEHNR, CDR2 FQNEAQ (reference sequence).

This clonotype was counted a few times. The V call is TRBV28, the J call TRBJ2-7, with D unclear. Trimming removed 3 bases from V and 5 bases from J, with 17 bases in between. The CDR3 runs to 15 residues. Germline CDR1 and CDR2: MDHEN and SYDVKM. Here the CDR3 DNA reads TGTGCCAGCAGTTTCGCGACGCAGTCCGAGGACGAGCAGTACTTC. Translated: CASSFATQSEDEQYF.